The rows below give T cell receptor beta chains drawn from one sample of a study of response to subunit inactivated influenza vaccine. Using its own MiXCR run on the RT-PCR reads, TCRdb lists one record per CDR3 protein. The sample lists approximately 500,000 distinct CDR3 sequences, 20% to 25% seen once, with around 2.8% in the top ten. Another study also made use of these data, one on T cells expressing NK-cell markers.

Sequences were derived from CD4+ T cells sorted from PBMCs, sampled 11 to 12 days after vaccination. These receptor sequences come from a man over 45 who received an inactivated influenza vaccine. Each CDR3 is given with its conserved first and last residue. D genes are given only for firm matches. Rows give clone size only sometimes, using once, few, many, or a class for an expanded clone.

clone_size,v_call,d_call,j_call,cdr3_aa,cdr3_nt
.,TRBV15,TRBD2,TRBJ2-1,CATSRDIFTSGSSEQFF,TGTGCCACCAGCAGAGATATTTTTACTAGCGGGAGTAGTGAGCAGTTCTTC
.,TRBV20-1,TRBD1,TRBJ2-7,CSARGWDRVDEQYF,TGCAGTGCTAGAGGATGGGACAGGGTCGACGAGCAGTACTTC
.,TRBV20-1,.,TRBJ2-5,CSARDRPLRETQYF,TGCAGTGCTAGAGATCGTCCCCTGCGAGAGACCCAGTACTTC
.,TRBV5-1,TRBD1,TRBJ1-6,CASSRWARQGAQNSPLHF,TGCGCCAGCAGCAGATGGGCTCGTCAGGGGGCGCAAAATTCACCCCTCCACTTT
.,TRBV20-1,.,TRBJ2-3,CSASYRTQTDTQYF,TGCAGTGCTAGCTACAGGACGCAGACAGATACGCAGTATTTT
.,TRBV29-1,TRBD2,TRBJ2-7,CSVADSGSIYEQYF,TGCAGCGTTGCGGATAGCGGGAGTATTTACGAGCAGTACTTC
few,TRBV7-8,TRBD1,TRBJ2-3,CASSFRTGWADTQYF,TGTGCCAGCAGCTTCCGGACAGGGTGGGCAGATACGCAGTATTTT
.,TRBV7-2,TRBD2,TRBJ2-3,CASSLATGGAAGTDTQYF,TGTGCCAGCAGCTTAGCCACGGGAGGAGCAGCTGGGACAGATACGCAGTATTTT
few,TRBV7-2,.,TRBJ1-5,CASSPRGGDQPQHF,TGTGCCAGCAGCCCGCGGGGCGGGGACCAGCCCCAGCATTTT
.,TRBV9,.,TRBJ2-2,CASSPTRGAGLTGELFF,TGTGCCAGCAGCCCAACGAGGGGGGCTGGCTTAACCGGGGAGCTGTTTTTT
.,TRBV20-1,.,TRBJ2-7,CSANPVSYEQYF,TGCAGTGCTAACCCCGTTTCCTACGAGCAGTACTTC
.,TRBV11-2,TRBD2,TRBJ2-1,CASSYWGLAVYNEQFF,TGTGCCAGCAGCTACTGGGGACTAGCGGTCTACAATGAGCAGTTCTTC
.,TRBV3-1,TRBD2,TRBJ2-1,CASSLSGVNNEQFF,TGTGCCAGCAGCCTTAGCGGGGTTAACAATGAGCAGTTCTTC
.,TRBV28,.,TRBJ2-5,CATAGNQETQYF,TGTGCCACCGCGGGAAACCAAGAGACCCAGTACTTC
.,TRBV6-5,TRBD1,TRBJ1-5,CASSSTMTGGYSNQPQHF,TGTGCCAGCAGTTCGACCATGACAGGGGGTTATAGCAATCAGCCCCAGCATTTT
many,TRBV6-5,.,TRBJ1-1,CASSYRAVKIWDTEAFF,TGTGCCAGCAGTTACCGGGCTGTGAAAATTTGGGACACTGAAGCTTTCTTT
few,TRBV5-1,TRBD1,TRBJ2-7,CASSLGPQGVREQYF,TGCGCCAGCAGCTTGGGACCACAGGGGGTTCGCGAGCAGTACTTC
.,TRBV4-1,.,TRBJ1-5,CASSQGILVRPQHF,TGCGCCAGCAGCCAAGGTATATTGGTTCGGCCCCAGCATTTT
few,TRBV7-2,.,TRBJ2-3,CASSLDRQGADTQYF,TGTGCCAGCAGCTTAGATCGCCAGGGAGCAGATACGCAGTATTTT
few,TRBV10-3,.,TRBJ2-5,CAISVQGPRRGETQYF,TGTGCCATCTCGGTTCAAGGACCTAGACGCGGAGAGACCCAGTACTTC
few,TRBV15,.,TRBJ1-5,CATSRDHIRQPQHF,TGTGCCACCAGCAGAGACCACATTAGGCAGCCCCAGCATTTT
few,TRBV5-1,.,TRBJ1-3,CASSLTGRGNTIYF,TGCGCCAGCAGCCTTACAGGCCGAGGAAACACCATATATTTT
.,TRBV7-9,TRBD2,TRBJ2-5,CASSQSTSGDTQYF,TGTGCCAGCAGCCAATCGACTAGCGGGGACACCCAGTACTTC
.,TRBV29-1,.,TRBJ2-7,CSVSLVQGPQYF,TGCAGCGTTAGCCTGGTTCAGGGGCCACAGTACTTC
.,TRBV9,.,TRBJ2-1,CASSSSGGARFDEQFF,TGTGCCAGCAGCAGTAGTGGGGGGGCTAGGTTCGATGAGCAGTTCTTC
few,TRBV12-3/TRBV12-4,.,TRBJ2-7,CASSFPGTEQYF,TGTGCCAGCAGTTTCCCGGGGACCGAGCAGTACTTC
.,TRBV20-1,.,TRBJ2-3,CSARFDTQYF,TGCAGTGCTAGATTTGATACGCAGTATTTT
few,TRBV15,TRBD1,TRBJ2-3,CATAPQGGDTQYF,TGTGCCACCGCACCACAGGGGGGAGATACGCAGTATTTT
.,TRBV20-1,.,TRBJ2-6,CSASTGSGANVLTF,TGCAGTGCTAGTACAGGCTCTGGGGCCAACGTCCTGACTTTC
.,TRBV3-1,.,TRBJ1-1,CASTRDSMNTEAFF,TGTGCCAGCACTAGGGATTCCATGAACACTGAAGCTTTCTTT
.,TRBV11-2,.,TRBJ1-2,CASSLEPHGSGYGYTF,TGTGCCAGCAGCTTAGAACCCCACGGCTCGGGCTATGGCTACACCTTC
.,TRBV4-1,TRBD1,TRBJ2-7,CASSQTGESYEQYF,TGCGCCAGCAGCCAGACAGGGGAATCCTACGAGCAGTACTTC
once,TRBV20-1,.,TRBJ2-4,CSARDRKLAKNIQYF,TGCAGTGCTAGAGACAGAAAACTAGCCAAGAACATTCAGTACTTC
few,TRBV5-6,.,TRBJ1-1,CASSLGWFRENTEAFF,TGTGCCAGCAGCTTGGGGTGGTTCCGGGAGAACACTGAAGCTTTCTTT
few,TRBV5-4,TRBD1,TRBJ2-7,CASSLGQGANEQYF,TGTGCCAGCAGCTTGGGACAGGGGGCTAACGAGCAGTACTTC
.,TRBV7-9,.,TRBJ2-2,CASRAVATGELFF,TGTGCCAGCAGGGCGGTTGCAACCGGGGAGCTGTTTTTT
.,TRBV27,.,TRBJ2-1,CATEVPHLNEQFF,TGTGCCACCGAGGTCCCCCACCTCAATGAGCAGTTCTTC
once,TRBV20-1,.,TRBJ2-7,CSARDGARRRSYEQYF,TGCAGTGCTAGAGATGGGGCAAGGCGACGATCCTACGAGCAGTACTTC
.,TRBV6-2/TRBV6-3,.,TRBJ1-5,CASSYSIGTANSNQPQHF,TGTGCCAGCAGTTACTCGATCGGGACGGCTAATAGCAATCAGCCCCAGCATTTT
.,TRBV11-1,.,TRBJ2-3,CASSQPLGYTQYF,TGTGCCAGCAGCCAGCCCCTGGGTTACACGCAGTATTTT
few,TRBV21-1,.,TRBJ2-5,CASSKDCTSGGYRETQYF,TGTGCCAGCAGCAAGGATTGTACTAGCGGGGGGTATCGAGAGACCCAGTACTTC
few,TRBV20-1,TRBD2,TRBJ2-3,CSAPDKRGPGDTQYF,TGCAGTGCCCCTGATAAGCGGGGGCCCGGGGATACGCAGTATTTT
few,TRBV5-6,TRBD1,TRBJ2-7,CASSLAMGTGTDEQYF,TGTGCCAGCAGCTTGGCCATGGGGACAGGGACAGACGAGCAGTACTTC
.,TRBV11-1,.,TRBJ1-1,CASSLKWVESQGGGIGTEAFF,TGTGCCAGCAGCCTAAAATGGGTCGAGTCGCAGGGAGGAGGCATAGGAACTGAAGCTTTCTTT
many,TRBV12-3/TRBV12-4,TRBD1,TRBJ2-7,CASSPWTGTSSYEQYF,TGTGCCAGCAGTCCCTGGACAGGGACGAGCTCCTACGAGCAGTACTTC
few,TRBV25-1,.,TRBJ2-3,CASSVGDTQYF,TGTGCCAGCAGTGTAGGAGATACGCAGTATTTT
many,TRBV29-1,.,TRBJ2-4,CSVEIIAKNIQYF,TGCAGCGTTGAAATCATAGCCAAAAACATTCAGTACTTC
.,TRBV4-1,.,TRBJ2-7,CASSQDSGHSDVDEQYF,TGCGCCAGCAGCCAAGATAGTGGCCACAGCGACGTGGACGAGCAGTACTTC
few,TRBV20-1,TRBD2,TRBJ2-1,CSAFKLAGGYNEQFF,TGCAGTGCTTTTAAACTAGCGGGGGGCTACAATGAGCAGTTCTTC
.,TRBV18,.,TRBJ2-1,CASSPRYSKNEQFF,TGTGCCAGCTCACCCCGGTACTCCAAAAATGAGCAGTTCTTC
many,TRBV12-3/TRBV12-4,.,TRBJ2-3,CASSLYGGPTSTDTQYF,TGTGCCAGCAGTTTATACGGGGGACCCACTAGCACAGATACGCAGTATTTT
.,TRBV20-1,.,TRBJ2-3,CSALGQHGGTDTQYF,TGCAGTGCTTTAGGACAACACGGAGGCACAGATACGCAGTATTTT
many,TRBV11-3,.,TRBJ2-2,CASSLGAGSNTGELFF,TGTGCCAGCAGCTTAGGGGCAGGATCGAACACCGGGGAGCTGTTTTTT
few,TRBV9,.,TRBJ2-1,CASSVRHRTTYNEQFF,TGTGCCAGCAGCGTAAGACATCGAACTACCTACAATGAGCAGTTCTTC
many,TRBV20-1,TRBD1,TRBJ1-2,CSASGQGISYGYTF,TGCAGTGCAAGTGGACAGGGGATCAGCTATGGCTACACCTTC
.,TRBV15,.,TRBJ1-1,CATSRDTGYEAFF,TGTGCCACCAGCAGGGACACAGGGTATGAAGCTTTCTTT
.,TRBV14,.,TRBJ2-2,CASSQGRYTGELFF,TGTGCCAGCAGCCAGGGAAGGTACACCGGGGAGCTGTTTTTT